The 27 T cell receptor beta chains below all came from one sample that was sequenced in a study of blood T cell repertoires in COVID-19. The protocol was immunoSEQ multiplex PCR, while the TCRdb copy is restricted to in-frame clones and leaves out a portion. Counted here are around 30,000 clones, about 75% occurring once; the ten biggest clones make up approximately 15%. The sequencing input was peripheral blood. All receptors come from a man at least 80 years old with active or convalescent COVID-19.

Only one count was recorded for this clone. This chain uses TRBV24-1 with TRBJ1-1; 8 nucleotides align to TRBD1. CDR3 length: 13 residues. Germline V lookup: CDR1 KGHDR, CDR2 SFDVKD. V trimming: 9 bases; J trimming: 3 bases; junction bases outside the gene matches: 5. The CDR3: CATGGQGDTEAFF. In DNA form, the CDR3 reads TGTGCCACCGGAGGACAGGGAGACACTGAAGCTTTCTTT.

This clone was counted a few times. This chain uses TRBV10-1 with TRBJ2-7; maybe TRBD1 (6 bases). Trimming stripped 0 bases from V and 4 bases from J, with 13 bases between. Germline CDR1 and CDR2: WNHNN and SYGVQD (reference sequence). CDR3 size: 15 residues. In DNA, the CDR3 is TGCGCCAGCAGTGAGTCGCTAGGGGGTTTATACGAGCAGTACTTC. Residues: CASSESLGGLYEQYF.

This chain's CDR3 is CASRGLAGETQYF. The CDR3 DNA sequence: TGTGCCAGCAGGGGACTAGCGGGTGAGACCCAGTACTTC. The chain employs TRBV12-3 or TRBV12-4 and TRBJ2-5; TRBD2 matches at 12 bases. The CDR3 is made up of 13 amino acids. Unmatched junction bases numbered 1, after V lost 6 bases and J lost 5 bases.

This clone was seen just once. The rearrangement joins TRBV27 to TRBJ2-3, with 7 bases aligning to TRBD2. After removal of 2 bases from V and 6 bases from J, the junction contained 5 bases not matched to a gene. This CDR3 comprises 14 residues. Germline lookup yields CDR1 MNHEY and CDR2 SMNVEV (reference sequence). This CDR3 reads CASSLAGVSDTQYF. CDR3 sequence (DNA): TGTGCCAGCAGTTTAGCGGGAGTATCTGATACGCAGTATTTT.

This clone has a handful of counts. V gene TRBV5-6 combines with J gene TRBJ1-5, with 10 positions matching TRBD1. V lost 4 bases and J lost 9; bases outside the gene matches: 7. The germline CDR1 and CDR2 sequences are SGHDT and YYEEEE. This CDR3 is 14 amino acids long. CDR3 DNA: TGTGCCAGCAGCCCCTGGGACAGGGGTTCGCCCCAGCATTTT. Its translation: CASSPWDRGSPQHF.

There are a few counts of this clone. The chain couples TRBV10-3 to TRBJ1-5, with 7 bases that match TRBD1. Trimming removed 0 bases from V and 0 bases from J; junction bases left unmatched: 2. Germline V gives CDR1 ENHRY, CDR2 SYGVKD. The CDR3 contains 16 residues. CDR3 amino acids: CAISESRGNSNQPQHF. The DNA for the CDR3 is TGTGCCATCAGTGAGTCCAGGGGGAATAGCAATCAGCCCCAGCATTTT.

The V gene is TRBV19, the J gene TRBJ1-2; D unresolved. The V gene lost 7 bases and the J gene lost 3 bases, with 12 bases spanning the gap. This CDR3 has 13 amino acids. The V gene's germline CDR1 is LNHDA and CDR2 SQIVND (reference sequence). The CDR3, as DNA: TGTGCCAGTACCCCGGGATCCCACTATGGCTACACCTTC. This translates into CASTPGSHYGYTF.

J is TRBJ1-4 and V is TRBV28; 7 bases match TRBD1. The length of the CDR3 is 15 residues. With 5 bases clipped from V and 8 bases from J, the junction kept 11 bases outside the gene matches. Germline CDR1 reads MDHEN; CDR2 reads SYDVKM. In DNA form, the CDR3 reads TGTGCCAGCAGTCCTATAACAGGGGTCCGAGAAAAACTGTTTTTT. Its translation is CASSPITGVREKLFF.

The J gene is TRBJ2-2, the V gene TRBV28, with TRBD1 as a possible D gene (6 bases). This CDR3 region has 17 residues. Germline V gives CDR1 MDHEN, CDR2 SYDVKM. Deletions cut 3 bases from V and 3 bases from J, with 17 bases between. The CDR3 spells CASSLGDIYLYTGELFF. For the CDR3, the DNA is TGTGCCAGCAGTTTGGGGGACATCTACCTATACACCGGGGAGCTGTTTTTT. Full variable domain (missing parts from reference TRBV28 and TRBJ2-2): DVKVTQSSRYLVKRTGEKVFLECVQDMDHENMFWYRQDPGLGLRLIYFSYDVKMKEKGDIPEGYSVSREKKERFSLILESASTNQTSMYLCASSLGDIYLYTGELFFGEGSRLTVL.

The V and J genes are TRBV6-1 and TRBJ2-2; D is possibly TRBD1 (6 bases). Germline CDR1 and CDR2: MNHNS and SASEGT. This CDR3 is built from 14 residues. Trimming stripped 3 bases from V and 5 bases from J, with 10 bases between. CDR3 nucleotide sequence: TGTGCCAGCAGTGACAGGGGCGGGACCGGGGAGCTGTTTTTT. Protein product: CASSDRGGTGELFF.

CDR3 in amino acids: CASSQGQGAEETQYF. The CDR3 DNA is TGTGCCAGCTCACAAGGACAGGGGGCTGAAGAGACCCAGTACTTC. The chain couples TRBV18 to TRBJ2-5; 11 positions match TRBD1. The junction had 4 bases not matched to a gene; V was cut back by 4 bases and J by 3 bases. The germline gives CDR1 KGHSH, CDR2 LQKENI. CDR3 length equals 15 residues.

The chain recombines TRBV7-2 with TRBJ1-4; D might be TRBD1 (6 bases). Trimming pared 1 base from V and 3 bases from J, leaving 9 bases between. Germline V CDR1 and CDR2: SGHTA, FQGNSA. There are 15 residues in the CDR3. CDR3 sequence (DNA): TGTGCCAGCAGCTTAGTAGGGGGGGCTAATGAAAAACTGTTTTTT. This encodes CASSLVGGANEKLFF.

The rearrangement joins TRBV7-9 to TRBJ1-5; 8 bases line up with TRBD1. Germline CDR1 is SEHNR and CDR2 is FQNEAQ (reference sequence). After removal of 6 bases from V and 2 bases from J, the junction contained 6 bases not matched to a gene. CDR3 size: 15 residues. The CDR3 coding sequence is TGTGCCAGCAGTCCAGACAGGGGTGGCAATCAGCCCCAGCATTTT. It codes for CASSPDRGGNQPQHF. The full variable domain, rest sourced from reference TRBV7-9 and TRBJ1-5, is DTGVSQNPRHKITKRGQNVTFRCDPISEHNRLYWYRQTLGQGPEFLTYFQNEAQLEKSRLLSDRFSAERPKGSFSTLEIQRTEQGDSAMYLCASSPDRGGNQPQHFGDGTRLSIL.

This clone has only a few counts. The chain has TRBV18 and TRBJ1-1; TRBD1 agrees at 7 bases. The V gene's germline CDR1 is KGHSH and CDR2 LQKENI. The CDR3 runs 13 residues. Germline trimming cut 8 bases from V and 7 bases from J; bases unmatched to any gene: 10. CDR3 amino acids: CASTTGDLFEAFF. The CDR3 DNA reads TGTGCCAGCACAACAGGGGACTTGTTTGAAGCTTTCTTT.

The chain combines TRBV6-5 with TRBJ1-2; the match to TRBD1 covers 7 bases. This CDR3 spans 14 amino acids. CDR1 MNHEY and CDR2 SVGAGI come from the germline V gene. With V trimmed by 6 bases and J by 3 bases, 7 bases remained unmatched. The CDR3 region is CASSQQGSHYGYTF. The DNA of the CDR3 is TGTGCCAGCAGCCAACAGGGGTCTCACTATGGCTACACCTTC.

This chain uses TRBV28 with TRBJ2-3; 9 bases are a match to TRBD1. CDR1 is MDHEN and CDR2 is SYDVKM in the germline V gene. There are 13 residues in the CDR3. Trimming removed 7 bases from V and 5 bases from J; junction bases left unmatched: 4. CDR3 protein: CASTGTGKDTQYF. In nucleotides, the CDR3 is TGTGCCAGCACCGGGACAGGGAAAGATACGCAGTATTTT.

The J gene is TRBJ1-1, the V gene TRBV6-5, with a tentative D call TRBD1 (5 bases). The length of the CDR3 is 16 residues. CDR1 MNHEY and CDR2 SVGAGI come from the germline V gene. V was clipped by 3 bases and J by 4 bases, with 18 bases between them. DNA of the CDR3: TGTGCCAGCAGTTATACTTCAGGGCACGGGAGCACTGAAGCTTTCTTT. Its translation is CASSYTSGHGSTEAFF.

V is TRBV7-9 and J is TRBJ2-5, with 8 bases that match TRBD1. Germline trimming cut 5 bases from V and 5 bases from J; bases unmatched to any gene: 13. There are 16 residues in the CDR3. Germline V lookup: CDR1 SEHNR, CDR2 FQNEAQ (reference sequence). The DNA for the CDR3 is TGTGCCAGCAGCCTGCGGGGACAGGAACGTTTCGAGACCCAGTACTTC. Its translation: CASSLRGQERFETQYF.

The chain uses TRBV2 and TRBJ2-5, with 8 bases that match TRBD2. The V gene's germline CDR1 is SNHLY and CDR2 FYNNEI. There are 15 residues in the CDR3. The ends lost 0 bases at V and 4 bases at J; junction bases unmatched: 4. The CDR3 spells CASSEASGNGETQYF. DNA for the CDR3: TGTGCCAGCAGTGAAGCTAGCGGGAACGGAGAGACCCAGTACTTC.

This clone has more than one count but fewer than ten. V usage is TRBV24-1 and J usage is TRBJ2-5, with D unclear. The CDR3 is made up of 13 amino acids. V was clipped by 4 bases and J by 5 bases, with 10 bases between them. Germline-derived CDR1 and CDR2 are KGHDR and SFDVKD. The CDR3 DNA follows: TGTGCCACCAGTGACGCGTCCAGGGAGACCCAGTACTTC. Protein product: CATSDASRETQYF.

The chain recombines TRBV24-1 with TRBJ1-3; TRBD1 matches at 8 bases. Germline V gene data show CDR1 as KGHDR and CDR2 as SFDVKD. V shed 3 bases, J shed 3 bases, and the junction held 3 bases outside the gene matches. The CDR3 is made up of 15 amino acids. In DNA, the CDR3 is TGTGCCACCAGTGATCCTGGACAGGGTGGAAACACCATATATTTT. Translation: CATSDPGQGGNTIYF.

Only a few counts were recorded for this clone. The V and J genes are TRBV7-9 and TRBJ2-7, with D perhaps TRBD2 (6 bases). The germline gives CDR1 SEHNR, CDR2 FQNEAQ (reference sequence). The CDR3 covers 18 residues. The V end was cut by 3 bases, the J end by 2 bases, with 23 bases between. For the CDR3, the DNA is TGTGCCAGCAGCTTCGGGACGGGGACTTTAGGTGGGACCTACGAGCAGTACTTC. Protein: CASSFGTGTLGGTYEQYF.

The chain employs TRBV7-9 and TRBJ1-1, with D possibly being TRBD1 (5 bases). The CDR3 spans 12 residues. Germline V lookup: CDR1 SEHNR, CDR2 FQNEAQ (reference sequence). The V gene lost 3 bases and the J gene lost 5 bases, with 7 bases spanning the gap. The CDR3 protein is CASSLTATEAFF. CDR3 sequence (DNA): TGTGCCAGCAGCTTGACAGCGACTGAAGCTTTCTTT.

CDR3 coding DNA: TGTGCCAGCAGCTTCCGGACAGACTACGAGCAGTACTTC. Amino acids: CASSFRTDYEQYF. The chain has TRBV5-5 and TRBJ2-7, with D possibly TRBD1 on 6 matching bases. CDR3 length: 13 amino acids. The V gene lost 2 bases and the J gene lost 3 bases, with 9 bases spanning the gap. The germline CDR1 and CDR2 sequences are SGHKS and YYEKEE (reference sequence).

This sequence joins TRBV4-3 and TRBJ1-6; tentatively, D is TRBD1 (6 bases). The CDR3 is 15 residues long. Trimming took 1 base from V and 7 from J, leaving 11 bases between them. Germline assignment: CDR1 LGHNA and CDR2 YSLEER. The CDR3 DNA reads as TGCGCCAGCAGCCAAGCAGGGAGGGGGAATTCACCCCTCCACTTT. Protein sequence: CASSQAGRGNSPLHF.

This clone appeared once. The chain couples TRBV2 to TRBJ2-2; D is ambiguous. Germline CDR1 reads SNHLY; CDR2 reads FYNNEI. Trimming removed 7 bases from V and 2 bases from J, with 5 bases in between. The CDR3 has 12 amino acids. CDR3: CASTLNTGELFF. The CDR3 region has the DNA TGTGCCAGCACCCTAAACACCGGGGAGCTGTTTTTT. Full variable domain (outside the CDR3, taken from reference TRBV2 and TRBJ2-2): EPEVTQTPSHQVTQMGQEVILRCVPISNHLYFYWYRQILGQKVEFLVSFYNNEISEKSEIFDDQFSVERPDGSNFTLKIRSTKLEDSAMYFCASTLNTGELFFGEGSRLTVL.

The chain recombines TRBV5-1 with TRBJ2-2, with 7 bases lining up with TRBD1. Germline V lookup: CDR1 SGHRS, CDR2 YFSETQ. J lost 2 bases, V lost 3 bases, and 1 base had no gene match. The CDR3 has 14 amino acids. CDR3 in DNA: TGCGCCAGCAGCTGGGACAGCAACACCGGGGAGCTGTTTTTT. Translating gives CASSWDSNTGELFF.